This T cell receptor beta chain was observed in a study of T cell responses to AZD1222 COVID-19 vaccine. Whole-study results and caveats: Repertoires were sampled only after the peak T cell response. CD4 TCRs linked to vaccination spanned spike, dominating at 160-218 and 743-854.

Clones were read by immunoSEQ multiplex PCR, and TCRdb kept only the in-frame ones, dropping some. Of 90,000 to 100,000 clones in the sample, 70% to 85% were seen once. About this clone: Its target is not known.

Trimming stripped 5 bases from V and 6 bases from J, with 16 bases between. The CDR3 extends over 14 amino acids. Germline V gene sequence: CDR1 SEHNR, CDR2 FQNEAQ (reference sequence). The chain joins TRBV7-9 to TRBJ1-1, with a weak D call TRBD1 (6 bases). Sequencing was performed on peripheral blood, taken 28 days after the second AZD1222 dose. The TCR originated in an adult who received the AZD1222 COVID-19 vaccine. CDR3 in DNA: TGTGCCAGCAGCCTCAGGGGTCTGGGGTCTGAAGCTTTCTTT. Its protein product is CASSLRGLGSEAFF.